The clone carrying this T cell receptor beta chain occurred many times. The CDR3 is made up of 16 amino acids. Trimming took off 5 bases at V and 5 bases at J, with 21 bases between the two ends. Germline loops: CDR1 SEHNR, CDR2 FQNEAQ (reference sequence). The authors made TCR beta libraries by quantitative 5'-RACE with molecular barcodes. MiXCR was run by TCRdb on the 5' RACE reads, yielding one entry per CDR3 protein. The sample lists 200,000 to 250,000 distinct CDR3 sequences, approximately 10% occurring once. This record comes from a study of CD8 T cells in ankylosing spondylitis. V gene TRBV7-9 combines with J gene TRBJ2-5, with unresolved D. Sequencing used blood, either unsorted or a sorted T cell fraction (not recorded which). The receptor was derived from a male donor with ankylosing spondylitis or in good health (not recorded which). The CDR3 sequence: CASSPRTAHAEETQYF. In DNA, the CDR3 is TGTGCCAGCAGCCCCCGGACGGCTCATGCGGAGGAGACCCAGTACTTC.